Listed below are T cell receptor beta chains from one sample, sequenced in a study of T-cell memory formation after mild COVID-19. TCRdb re-called the 5' RACE reads through MiXCR, storing one row per CDR3 protein. The repertoire holds roughly 610,000 distinct CDR3 sequences, about 18% seen once, with roughly 7.8% in the top ten. Sequenced material: PBMCs or a T cell subset sorted from them (not recorded which). Receptors were obtained from an adult woman who had mild COVID-19 (a few samples of this study predate the infection). Cell type and time point are not known. Each CDR3 is given with its conserved first and last residue. D genes are given only for firm matches. Expanded clones get a size class; other rows say once, few or many, or leave the size out.

v_gene	len	d_gene	abundance	j_gene	CDR3nt	CDR3aa
TRBV7-2	15	NA	NA	TRBJ2-3	TGTGCCAGCAGCTTGTCGTCTCTCCCCACAGATACGCAGTATTTT	CASSLSSLPTDTQYF
TRBV20-1	13	TRBD1	few	TRBJ1-1	TGCAGTGCTAGGGACAGGGGCCACACTGAAGCTTTCTTT	CSARDRGHTEAFF
TRBV28	14	NA	NA	TRBJ2-3	TGTGCCAGCTGGAACAGGCTTAGCACAGATACGCAGTATTTT	CASWNRLSTDTQYF
TRBV20-1	15	TRBD2	many	TRBJ2-1	TGCAGTGCTAGAGAGGGAGCGGGACGCCGACCTGAGCAGTTCTTC	CSAREGAGRRPEQFF
TRBV24-1	17	TRBD2	NA	TRBJ2-3	TGTGCCACCGGAAGGTCCACTGCAGCGGGGACCACAGATACGCAGTATTTT	CATGRSTAAGTTDTQYF
TRBV29-1	13	TRBD1	NA	TRBJ1-1	TGCAGCGTAGGACAGGGGCAAAACACTGAAGCTTTCTTT	CSVGQGQNTEAFF
TRBV12-3/TRBV12-4	13	NA	NA	TRBJ1-2	TGTGCCAGCAGTTTCAGTATTAACTATGGCTACACCTTC	CASSFSINYGYTF
TRBV20-1	13	NA	many	TRBJ1-6	TGCAGTGCTAGACAGGGGCACTATTCACCCCTCCACTTT	CSARQGHYSPLHF
TRBV7-2	15	TRBD2	NA	TRBJ2-1	TGTGCCAGCAGCACTACTAGCGGGGGAAACAATGAGCAGTTCTTC	CASSTTSGGNNEQFF
TRBV30	14	NA	few	TRBJ1-5	TGTGCCTGGGCTTGGGGAGTAGGAAATCAGCCCCAGCATTTT	CAWAWGVGNQPQHF
TRBV7-6	16	TRBD2	NA	TRBJ2-5	TGTGCCAGCAGCTTAACTAGCGGGGGCGTTGGGGAGACCCAGTACTTC	CASSLTSGGVGETQYF
TRBV20-1	11	NA	NA	TRBJ1-1	TGCAGTGCTAGCCAGAACACTGAAGCTTTCTTT	CSASQNTEAFF
TRBV5-1	14	TRBD1	few	TRBJ1-4	TGCGCCAGCAGCTGGGACAGCGGGAATGAAAAACTGTTTTTT	CASSWDSGNEKLFF
TRBV6-8	16	TRBD2	few	TRBJ2-1	TGTGCCAGCACGCTACACGTGCGGGGGGTTCTGGATGAGCAGTTCTTC	CASTLHVRGVLDEQFF
TRBV19	14	NA	NA	TRBJ1-1	TGTGCCAGTAGTAGGGGGACGGCGGGCACTGAAGCTTTCTTT	CASSRGTAGTEAFF
TRBV5-4	16	NA	NA	TRBJ2-1	TGTGCCAGCAGCCTCCCAGGAGGCCCATCCTACAATGAGCAGTTCTTC	CASSLPGGPSYNEQFF
TRBV29-1	14	NA	NA	TRBJ2-5	TGCAGCGTCATGGGTCCCATGATACAAGAGGCCCAGTACTTC	CSVMGPMIQEAQYF
TRBV27	15	TRBD1	few	TRBJ1-2	TGTGCCAGCAGTTCCTCCGGGACAGGGGCTGGTGGCTACACCTTC	CASSSSGTGAGGYTF
TRBV29-1	16	NA	many	TRBJ2-1	TGCAGCGTTGAAGATCCCGGACAGTACTCCTACAATGAGCAGTTCTTC	CSVEDPGQYSYNEQFF
TRBV7-2	14	NA	NA	TRBJ1-2	TGTGCCAGCACCATCCCGCTAGGGGACTATGGCTACACCTTC	CASTIPLGDYGYTF
TRBV5-1	16	TRBD1	NA	TRBJ2-2	TGCGCCAGCAGCCCACAGGGGGCCGGGGGAACCGGGGAGCTGTTTTTT	CASSPQGAGGTGELFF
TRBV5-1	15	TRBD1	few	TRBJ2-1	TGCGCCAGCAGCTTTACCGGGACAGGGGCTTTGGAGCAGTTCTTC	CASSFTGTGALEQFF
TRBV7-2	15	NA	NA	TRBJ1-5	TGTGCCAGCAGCTTATCGAGACTGGACAATCAGCCCCAGCATTTT	CASSLSRLDNQPQHF
TRBV7-2	17	TRBD1	NA	TRBJ1-6	TGTGCCAGCAGACGGGACAGCGGAAGCTCCTATAATTCACCCCTCCACTTT	CASRRDSGSSYNSPLHF
TRBV12-3/TRBV12-4	15	TRBD1	few	TRBJ1-2	TGTGCCAGCAGTTTGACAGGGGGCCGGACCTATGGCTACACCTTC	CASSLTGGRTYGYTF
TRBV20-1	11	NA	NA	TRBJ1-2	TGCAGTGCTAGCGCCAACTATGGCTACACCTTC	CSASANYGYTF
TRBV19	15	TRBD1	NA	TRBJ1-2	TGTGCCAGTAGTACCACACAGGGGCGGCTTGATGGCTACACCTTC	CASSTTQGRLDGYTF
TRBV20-1	14	TRBD1	NA	TRBJ1-2	TGCAGTGCTCACCGAGTAAGAGGGGGCCATGGCTACACCTTC	CSAHRVRGGHGYTF
TRBV12-3/TRBV12-4	14	NA	NA	TRBJ2-1	TGTGCCAGCAACCGGCCCAATACAGGGAATGAGCAGTTCTTC	CASNRPNTGNEQFF
TRBV4-1	16	TRBD2	few	TRBJ2-4	TGCGCCAGCAGCCACGACAAAGCGGGGGTCACTGGCATTCAGTACTTC	CASSHDKAGVTGIQYF
TRBV27	15	NA	NA	TRBJ2-1	TGTGCCAGCAGCCTTTTCAGCGGCTCCTACAATGAGCAGTTCTTC	CASSLFSGSYNEQFF
TRBV4-1	19	NA	NA	TRBJ2-6	TGCGCCAGCAGCCAAAGGGGACTGATGGAGAAATCTGGGGCCAACGTCCTGACTTTC	CASSQRGLMEKSGANVLTF